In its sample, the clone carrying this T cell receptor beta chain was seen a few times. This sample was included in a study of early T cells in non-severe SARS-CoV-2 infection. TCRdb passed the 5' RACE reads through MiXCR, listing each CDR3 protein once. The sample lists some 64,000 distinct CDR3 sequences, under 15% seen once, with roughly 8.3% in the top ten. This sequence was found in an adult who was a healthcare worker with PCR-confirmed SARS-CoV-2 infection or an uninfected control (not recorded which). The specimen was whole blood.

Written as DNA, the CDR3 is TGTGCCAGCAGCCCACCCGGGCAGAGCTCCTACAATGAGCAGTTCTTC. This translates into CASSPPGQSSYNEQFF. V usage is TRBV11-2 and J usage is TRBJ2-1, with D uncertain. The germline V and J ends were trimmed by 5 bases and 0 bases, with 14 bases remaining between them. CDR1 and CDR2 (germline): SGHAT, FQNNGV. This CDR3 has 16 residues.